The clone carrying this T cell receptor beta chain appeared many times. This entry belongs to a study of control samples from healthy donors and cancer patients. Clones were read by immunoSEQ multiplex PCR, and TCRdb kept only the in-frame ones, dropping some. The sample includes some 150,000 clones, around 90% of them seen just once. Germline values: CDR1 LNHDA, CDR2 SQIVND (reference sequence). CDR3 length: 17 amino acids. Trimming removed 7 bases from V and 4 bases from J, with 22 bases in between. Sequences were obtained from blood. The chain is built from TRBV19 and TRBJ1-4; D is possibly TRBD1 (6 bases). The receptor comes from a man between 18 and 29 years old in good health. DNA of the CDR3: TGTGCCAGTACCCAAACCCGGTCGGGGGGACATAATGAAAAACTGTTTTTT. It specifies CASTQTRSGGHNEKLFF.